This paragraph reports one T cell receptor beta chain. CDR3 regions of TCR beta were amplified from RNA transcripts. RT-PCR with HTBI primers came first, then second-round multiplex PCR. TCRdb re-derived calls from the multiplex PCR reads in MiXCR, one entry per CDR3 protein. Counted here are hundreds of thousands of distinct CDR3 sequences, about a fifth occurring once; the ten biggest clones make up roughly 7.4%. The sample belongs to a study of Graves' ophthalmopathy and Graves' hyperthyroidism. The CDR3 spans 11 residues. Germline CDR1 is LGHNT and CDR2 is FRNRAP. V shed 7 bases and J shed 6 bases, with 9 bases lying between them.

This TCR came from a woman younger than 35 with stable Graves' hyperthyroidism. Some clones in this sample may be carry-over from other donors' samples. The sample taken for sequencing was peripheral blood. V usage is TRBV12-5 and J usage is TRBJ1-1; D not certain. The chain's CDR3 is CASEAYAEAFF. The CDR3 nucleotides read TGTGCTAGTGAAGCCTACGCTGAAGCTTTCTTT.